The 21 T cell receptor beta chains presented below share a single source sample, sequenced in a study of radiation and T cells in renal cell carcinoma. Time point described: blood 4 weeks post-SBRT, at nephrectomy. Treatment indicated: 15 Gy SBRT to primary tumor, nephrectomy 4 weeks later. The assay was immunoSEQ multiplex PCR, and TCRdb's table has in-frame clones only and misses some. The data show around 180,000 clones, with about 88% seen just once and 11% held by the top ten. The material was blood, obtained from a patient whose treatment included radiotherapy and nephrectomy. The receptors here all came from a woman aged 45-65 years with renal cell carcinoma.

The chain recombines TRBV12-5 with TRBJ1-2, with D possibly matching TRBD1 (5 bases). The CDR3 runs to 12 residues. V was trimmed by 1 base and J by 8 bases, leaving 8 bases between them. Per germline, CDR1 LGHNT and CDR2 FRNRAP. This chain's CDR3 is CASGLDRRGYTF. As DNA, the CDR3 is TGTGCTAGTGGTTTGGACAGGAGAGGCTACACCTTC.

V is TRBV6-5 and J is TRBJ1-5, with TRBD1 as a possible D gene (6 bases). Trimming pared 5 bases from V and 11 bases from J, leaving 22 bases between. Looked up from germline, CDR1 is MNHEY and CDR2 is SVGAGI. This CDR3 is built from 15 residues. The CDR3 sequence: CASSPHEGVGRTQHF. The CDR3 bases are TGTGCCAGCAGTCCCCATGAGGGGGTGGGAAGGACCCAGCATTTT.

V is TRBV7-9 and J is TRBJ1-2; D uncertain. Germline lookup yields CDR1 SEHNR and CDR2 FQNEAQ (reference sequence). The V end was cut by 3 bases, the J end by 9 bases, with 14 bases between. The CDR3 is 13 residues long. CDR3 bases: TGTGCCAGCAGCTTCGGTGAGGAAAGGAGCTACACCTTC. As protein: CASSFGEERSYTF. Full variable domain (outside the CDR3, taken from reference TRBV7-9 and TRBJ1-2): DTGVSQNPRHKITKRGQNVTFRCDPISEHNRLYWYRQTLGQGPEFLTYFQNEAQLEKSRLLSDRFSAERPKGSFSTLEIQRTEQGDSAMYLCASSFGEERSYTFGSGTRLTVV.

The CDR3 region is CASSLAKPLNEQFF. The CDR3 bases are TGTGCCAGCAGCTTGGCCAAACCCCTCAATGAGCAGTTCTTC. The rearrangement uses TRBV5-4 and TRBJ2-1, with D unresolved. This CDR3 region has 14 residues. Germline-derived CDR1 and CDR2 are SGHNT and YYREEE (reference sequence). V was cut by 0 bases and J by 6 bases, with 10 bases left in between.

This clone was recorded once. The chain has TRBV11-3 and TRBJ2-7; 9 bases agree with TRBD1. The CDR3 sequence is 15 residues long. Germline V gene sequence: CDR1 SGHNT, CDR2 YENEEA. J lost 1 base, V lost 5 bases, and 6 bases had no gene match. In DNA, the CDR3 is TGTGCCAGCAGCCACTCCGGGACAGGGTCCTACGAGCAGTACTTC. Its translation: CASSHSGTGSYEQYF.

The chain combines TRBV19 with TRBJ2-5; unclear D gene. Trimming took 5 bases from V and 2 from J, leaving 9 bases between them. CDR3 size: 13 residues. CDR1 and CDR2 from the germline V gene are LNHDA and SQIVND (reference sequence). The CDR3 DNA follows: TGTGCCAGTAGTGGTGTCTTTCAAGAGACCCAGTACTTC. As protein: CASSGVFQETQYF.

This chain uses TRBV5-1 with TRBJ2-7; D is tentatively TRBD1 or TRBD2 (5 bases each). Germline CDR1 reads SGHRS; CDR2 reads YFSETQ. The V gene lost 2 bases and the J gene lost 6 bases, with 24 bases spanning the gap. This CDR3 contains 17 residues. CDR3 coding DNA: TGCGCCAGCAGCTTTATCGGGACCCAACGGGCCGCGGGCGAGCAGTACTTC. As protein: CASSFIGTQRAAGEQYF.

V usage is TRBV28 and J usage is TRBJ2-6; D is unclear. This CDR3 contains 13 residues. Germline V gene lookup returns CDR1 MDHEN and CDR2 SYDVKM. Trimming cost V 5 bases and J 4 bases, with 6 bases left between them. In DNA, the CDR3 is TGTGCCAGCAGTACTCCCGGGGCCAACGTCCTGACTTTC. This codes for CASSTPGANVLTF.

Here the CDR3 DNA reads TGCGCCAGCAGCCCGGGACAGGGCGTTGTTAATGAAAAACTGTTTTTT. Its translation: CASSPGQGVVNEKLFF. This chain links TRBV5-1 with TRBJ1-4, with TRBD1 matching 9 bases. V lost 4 bases, J lost 4 bases, and 8 bases stayed unmatched. CDR3 size: 16 residues. CDR1 is SGHRS, CDR2 YFSETQ, per germline.

The chain uses TRBV5-1 and TRBJ2-6; D is ambiguous. The CDR3 spans 17 residues. CDR1 and CDR2 (germline): SGHRS, YFSETQ. V lost 0 bases, J lost 0 bases, and 10 bases lay in between. The CDR3 is CASSLEGFDSGANVLTF. The CDR3 DNA reads TGCGCCAGCAGCTTGGAGGGATTTGACTCTGGGGCCAACGTCCTGACTTTC.

As concerns this clone: The same CDR3 arises from other DNA sequences in this sample as well. The chain employs TRBV5-1 and TRBJ1-2, with D maybe TRBD1 (5 bases). The V end was cut by 4 bases, the J end by 4 bases, with 8 bases between. Germline values: CDR1 SGHRS, CDR2 YFSETQ. The CDR3 has 12 residues. The CDR3 DNA is TGCGCCAGCAGCCTCGACAGCTATGGCTACACCTTC. This gives the protein CASSLDSYGYTF.

This chain links TRBV7-2 with TRBJ2-1, with D unclear. The CDR3 runs 13 residues. V dropped 3 bases and J dropped 4 bases, with 7 bases sitting between them. Per germline, CDR1 SGHTA and CDR2 FQGNSA. The CDR3 DNA reads as TGTGCCAGCAGCTTGGTACAGTACAATGAGCAGTTCTTC. Protein product: CASSLVQYNEQFF.

V and J are TRBV25-1 and TRBJ2-7, with 7 bases lining up with TRBD1. The CDR3 extends over 15 amino acids. Germline CDR1 and CDR2: MGHDK and SYGVNS. V shed 3 bases and J 3 bases; nucleotides not matched to a gene: 8. CDR3 region: CASSDQRQGDYEQYF. The CDR3 DNA reads TGTGCCAGCAGTGACCAAAGACAGGGAGACTACGAGCAGTACTTC.

The rearrangement uses TRBV6-1 and TRBJ2-5, with TRBD2 matching over 10 bases. J gave up 11 bases and V 4 bases, and 7 bases lay outside the gene matches. Looked up from germline, CDR1 is MNHNS and CDR2 is SASEGT. This CDR3 has 13 residues. This CDR3 is CASSGRTSGRQYF. The CDR3 bases are TGTGCCAGCAGTGGTCGGACTAGCGGTCGTCAGTACTTC.

V usage is TRBV4-3 and J usage is TRBJ2-7; D is possibly TRBD1 (6 bases). The CDR3 contains 16 residues. CDR1 is LGHNA, CDR2 YSLEER, per germline. The germline V and J ends were trimmed by 0 bases and 0 bases, with 12 bases remaining between them. The CDR3 spells CASSQDPQGFSYEQYF. The DNA for the CDR3 is TGCGCCAGCAGCCAAGATCCCCAGGGGTTCTCCTACGAGCAGTACTTC.

This clone turned up a few times. The chain is built from TRBV7-2 and TRBJ2-3; D not resolved. The CDR3 spans 11 residues. Germline V gene lookup returns CDR1 SGHTA and CDR2 FQGNSA. The V and J ends lost 3 bases and 5 bases respectively, with 3 bases between them. The CDR3 sequence: CASSLEDTQYF. CDR3 DNA: TGTGCCAGCAGCTTGGAAGATACGCAGTATTTT.

This clone was seen just once. The genes are TRBV2 and TRBJ1-2; 8 nucleotides match TRBD1. V was pared by 2 bases and J by 4 bases, with 6 bases of the junction left unmatched. Per the germline V gene, CDR1 is SNHLY and CDR2 is FYNNEI. This CDR3 contains 15 residues. The CDR3: CASSERDRFFYGYTF. CDR3 DNA: TGTGCCAGCAGTGAACGGGACAGGTTTTTCTATGGCTACACCTTC.

The chain links TRBV2 to TRBJ2-1, with D maybe TRBD2 (7 bases). V shed 6 bases and J shed 2 bases, with 14 bases lying between them. This CDR3 is built from 15 residues. CDR1 and CDR2 from the germline V gene are SNHLY and FYNNEI. The CDR3 nucleotides are TGTGCCAGCAGACCCGGGCGGGGGCCCTACAATGAGCAGTTCTTC. Translation gives CASRPGRGPYNEQFF.

This chain connects TRBV19 to TRBJ1-2; a possible D gene is TRBD1 (5 bases). CDR1 and CDR2 (germline): LNHDA, SQIVND (reference sequence). The CDR3 is made up of 14 amino acids. The germline V and J ends were trimmed by 1 base and 4 bases, with 10 bases remaining between them. The CDR3 region has the DNA TGTGCCAGTAGTATAGTCGACAGCTCCTATGGCTACACCTTC. This translates into CASSIVDSSYGYTF.

Here the CDR3 DNA reads TGTGCCAGCAGCGTAGAGGTGGATACGCAGTATTTT. Amino acids: CASSVEVDTQYF. The rearrangement joins TRBV9 to TRBJ2-3; D uncertain. The ends were cut back, 0 bases at V and 6 bases at J, with 5 bases in the middle. CDR1 is SGDLS and CDR2 is YYNGEE in the germline V gene. This CDR3 spans 12 amino acids.

The chain couples TRBV4-1 to TRBJ1-2; a possible D gene is TRBD1 (6 bases). Between the trimmed V and J ends, which lost 2 bases and 5 bases, there was a span of 12 bases. The CDR3 totals 14 residues. Germline assignment: CDR1 MGHRA and CDR2 YSYEKL. For the CDR3, the DNA is TGCGCCAGCAGCCAATTGGACAGCTATTATGGCTACACCTTC. Residues: CASSQLDSYYGYTF.